The clone carrying this TCR beta chain was seen repeatedly, ten times or more. Its antigen is not known. This entry belongs to a study of identical twins. Regarding the study as a whole: Its conclusions, products of cross-sectional statistical analysis, did not come from following the same donors. Where beta out-of-frame sequences were concerned, excess twin sharing was weaker.

TCRdb processed the 5' RACE reads anew with MiXCR; each CDR3 protein has one entry. The sample lists about 570,000 distinct CDR3 sequences, over 8.5% seen once, with 2.5% to 3.5% in the top ten. The same specimen was also included in a second study, on yellow fever vaccine responses in identical twins.

The TCR was taken from a young woman in good health. Sequenced sample: PBMCs.

The CDR3 bases are TGCAGTGCTAGAGGACTAGCGGGAGGCTCAACAGATACGCAGTATTTT. It encodes CSARGLAGGSTDTQYF. This chain connects TRBV20-1 to TRBJ2-3; 13 bases line up with TRBD2. The V segment lost 1 base and the J segment 3 bases; nucleotides outside the gene matches: 4. This CDR3 spans 16 amino acids. Germline lookup yields CDR1 DFQATT and CDR2 SNEGSKA (reference sequence).